This T cell receptor (beta chain) was documented in a study of shared clonotypes between healthy human individuals. CDR3 size: 12 residues. Germline lookup yields CDR1 SQVTM and CDR2 ANQGSEA. V was trimmed by 6 bases and J by 5 bases, leaving 13 bases between them. Selected positively for CCR7 and CD45RO-negative, naive CD8 cells excluded terminally differentiated effector memory CD45RA+ cells. Some clones are missing from TCRdb's copy, which holds only in-frame ones; the method was immunoSEQ multiplex PCR. The profile shows roughly 2.1 million clones, under 95% of them singletons. The origin of this receptor is a man aged 18 to 29 in good health. Some clones in this sample may be carry-over from other donors' samples. V gene TRBV29-1 combines with J gene TRBJ1-2; the D is unclear. Sequences were obtained from naive CD8+ T cells from PBMCs. The chain's CDR3 is CSVPYESYGYTF. The CDR3 region has the DNA TGCAGCGTCCCTTACGAGTCGTATGGCTACACCTTC.